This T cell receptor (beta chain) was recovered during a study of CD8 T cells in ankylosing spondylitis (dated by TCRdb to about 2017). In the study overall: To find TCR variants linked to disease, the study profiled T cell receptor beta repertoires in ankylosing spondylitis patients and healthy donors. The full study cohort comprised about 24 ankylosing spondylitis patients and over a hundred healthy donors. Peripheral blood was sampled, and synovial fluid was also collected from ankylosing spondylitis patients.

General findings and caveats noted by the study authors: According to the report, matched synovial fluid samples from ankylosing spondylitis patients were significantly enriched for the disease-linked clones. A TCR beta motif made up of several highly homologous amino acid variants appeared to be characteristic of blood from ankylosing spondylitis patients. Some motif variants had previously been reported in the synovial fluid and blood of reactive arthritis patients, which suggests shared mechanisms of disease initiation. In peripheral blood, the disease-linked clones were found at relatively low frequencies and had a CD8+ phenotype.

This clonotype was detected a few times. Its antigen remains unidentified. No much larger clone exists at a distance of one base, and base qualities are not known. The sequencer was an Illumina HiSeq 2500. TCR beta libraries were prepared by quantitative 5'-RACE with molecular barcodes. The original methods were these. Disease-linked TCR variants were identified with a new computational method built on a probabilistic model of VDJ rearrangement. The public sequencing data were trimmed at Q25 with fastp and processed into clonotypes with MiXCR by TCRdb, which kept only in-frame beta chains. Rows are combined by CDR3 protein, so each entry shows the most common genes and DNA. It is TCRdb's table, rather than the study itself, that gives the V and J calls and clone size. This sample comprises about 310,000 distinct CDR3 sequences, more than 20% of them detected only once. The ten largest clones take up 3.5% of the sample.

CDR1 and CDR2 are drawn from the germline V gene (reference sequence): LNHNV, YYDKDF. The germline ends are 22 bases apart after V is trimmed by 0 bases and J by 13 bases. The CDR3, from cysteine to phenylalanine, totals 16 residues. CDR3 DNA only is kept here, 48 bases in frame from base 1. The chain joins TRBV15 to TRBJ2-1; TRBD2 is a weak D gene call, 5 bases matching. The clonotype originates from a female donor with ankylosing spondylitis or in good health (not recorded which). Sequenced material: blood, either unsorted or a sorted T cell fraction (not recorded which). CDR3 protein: CATSREKTAEDSQQFF. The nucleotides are TGTGCCACCAGCAGAGAGAAAACGGCCGAGGACTCTCAACAGTTCTTC.